Listed below are T cell receptor beta chains from one sample, sequenced in a study of T cell responses to AZD1222 COVID-19 vaccine. Clones were sequenced by immunoSEQ multiplex PCR, and TCRdb holds only the in-frame ones, with some missing. The sample lists approximately 110,000 clones, around 88% occurring once. This specimen was peripheral blood, taken 28 days after the second AZD1222 dose. These receptors all stem from an adult who received the AZD1222 COVID-19 vaccine. CDR3s include the opening cysteine and the closing phenylalanine or tryptophan. The D gene is left open where the match is weak. Clone sizes are given selectively: once, few, many, or a class where the clone is expanded.

>TRBD1|TRBJ1-1|TRBV19|once
CATKGQMNTEAFF
TGTGCCACTAAGGGACAGATGAACACTGAAGCTTTCTTT
>.|TRBJ2-3|TRBV18|.
CASSPPSTDTQYF
TGTGCCAGCTCACCACCTAGCACAGATACGCAGTATTTT
>TRBD1|TRBJ1-2|TRBV7-2|.
CASSRDRALNYGYTF
TGTGCCAGCAGCAGGGACAGGGCGCTTAACTATGGCTACACCTTC
>.|TRBJ2-3|TRBV6-2/TRBV6-3|.
CASSSDLSPEDTQYF
TGTGCCAGCAGTTCTGACCTTTCCCCCGAGGATACGCAGTATTTT
>.|TRBJ2-2|TRBV11-2|.
CASSFSASKNTGELFF
TGTGCCAGCAGCTTTTCGGCGTCGAAGAACACCGGGGAGCTGTTTTTT
>.|TRBJ1-5|TRBV28|once
CASSLTNTDQPQHF
TGTGCCAGCAGTTTGACTAATACCGATCAGCCCCAGCATTTT
>TRBD1|TRBJ2-1|TRBV10-3|.
CAISEGGTGGLHEQFF
TGTGCCATCAGTGAAGGAGGGACAGGGGGCCTGCATGAGCAGTTCTTC
>.|TRBJ2-7|TRBV6-2/TRBV6-3|.
CASSSLAGGYEQYF
TGTGCCAGCAGTTCTTTAGCCGGGGGCTACGAGCAGTACTTC
>.|TRBJ1-3|TRBV12-3/TRBV12-4|.
CASSTVGNTIYF
TGTGCCAGCAGCACGGTCGGAAACACCATATATTTT
>.|TRBJ1-2|TRBV6-6|.
CAIGQQNYGYTF
TGTGCCATAGGACAGCAGAACTATGGCTACACCTTC
>TRBD1|TRBJ2-6|TRBV27|.
CASRTGFRTKSSGANVLTF
TGTGCCAGCAGGACAGGGTTTCGGACAAAGAGCTCTGGGGCCAACGTCCTGACTTTC
>.|TRBJ2-3|TRBV5-1|.
CASSLKEDTQYF
TGCGCCAGCAGCTTGAAAGAAGATACGCAGTATTTT
>.|TRBJ1-6|TRBV15|.
CATSRVYGQSRTSYNSPLHF
TGTGCCACCAGCAGAGTTTACGGGCAGTCCCGAACCTCCTATAATTCACCCCTCCACTTT
>.|TRBJ2-1|TRBV3-1/TRBV3-2|.
CASSQAGSHGNEQFF
TGTGCCAGCAGCCAAGCCGGCAGCCACGGCAATGAGCAGTTCTTC
>TRBD2|TRBJ2-5|TRBV4-3|once
CASSQDLGTRAEETQYF
TGCGCCAGCAGCCAAGATCTCGGGACTAGGGCAGAGGAGACCCAGTACTTC
>TRBD1|TRBJ2-7|TRBV28|.
CASSSDRVVQYF
TGTGCCAGCAGTTCGGACAGGGTTGTGCAGTACTTC
>.|TRBJ1-1|TRBV7-9|few
CASSLAGRVAEAFF
TGTGCCAGCAGCTTAGCGGGAAGGGTCGCTGAAGCTTTCTTT
>.|TRBJ1-5|TRBV18|.
CASSPTSSNQPQHF
TGTGCCAGCTCACCAACCAGTAGCAATCAGCCCCAGCATTTT
>.|TRBJ1-2|TRBV5-6|.
CASSLAQRPTYGYTF
TGTGCCAGCAGCTTGGCCCAACGACCAACCTATGGCTACACCTTC
>.|TRBJ1-5|TRBV19|.
CASCSESNQPQHF
TGTGCCAGTTGTAGTGAGAGCAATCAGCCCCAGCATTTT
>TRBD1|TRBJ1-3|TRBV10-3|once
CAISGQGTGNTIYF
TGTGCCATCAGCGGACAGGGGACTGGAAACACCATATATTTT
>.|TRBJ1-2|TRBV3-1/TRBV3-2|.
CASSQERGREVRYGYTF
TGTGCCAGCAGCCAAGAGAGGGGGAGGGAGGTAAGATATGGCTACACCTTC
>TRBD1|TRBJ1-4|TRBV5-5|.
CASSLRGTGVEEKLFF
TGTGCCAGCAGCTTGAGGGGGACAGGGGTCGAGGAAAAACTGTTTTTT
>.|TRBJ2-6|TRBV6-5|few
CASRTGSGANVLTF
TGTGCCAGCAGAACAGGGTCCGGGGCCAACGTCCTGACTTTC
>.|TRBJ2-5|TRBV11-2|.
CASSGLAETQYF
TGTGCCAGCAGTGGACTCGCGGAGACCCAGTACTTC
>TRBD2|TRBJ2-7|TRBV3-1/TRBV3-2|.
CASRKGLAGNEQYF
TGTGCCAGCAGAAAAGGACTAGCGGGGAACGAGCAGTACTTC
>.|TRBJ1-5|TRBV29-1|.
CSVGGRESPNQPQHF
TGCAGCGTGGGTGGACGCGAGAGCCCTAATCAGCCCCAGCATTTT
>TRBD1|TRBJ1-2|TRBV18|.
CASSPRSGGESNYGYTF
TGTGCCAGCTCACCACGGTCAGGGGGCGAGTCAAACTATGGCTACACCTTC
>.|TRBJ1-1|TRBV15|.
CATNGTRRNMNTEAFF
TGTGCCACTAACGGGACCAGACGGAATATGAACACTGAAGCTTTCTTT
>.|TRBJ1-1|TRBV6-5|.
CASRYRVNTEAFF
TGTGCCAGCAGGTACAGGGTGAACACTGAAGCTTTCTTT
>.|TRBJ1-2|TRBV6-2/TRBV6-3|.
CASSYQGFDGYTF
TGTGCCAGCAGTTACCAGGGGTTCGATGGCTACACCTTC